This T cell receptor beta chain was sequenced during a study of cytomegalovirus exposure and HLA in healthy donors. V was clipped by 4 bases and J by 7 bases, with 14 bases between them. Germline V gene lookup returns CDR1 SGHNT and CDR2 YENEEA. The CDR3 spans 13 residues. PCR involved 60 Vbeta and 13 Jbeta primers. The data were produced by immunoSEQ multiplex PCR, yet TCRdb's version contains in-frame clones alone and is incomplete. The table shows some 140,000 clones, with over 65% occurring only once. The sequence came from a man aged 50-59 years in good health and CMV-seronegative. Sequenced material: PBMCs. The chain carries TRBV11-3 and TRBJ2-7; the D gene is possibly TRBD1 (6 bases). The CDR3 loop is CASSYSGTREQYF. The CDR3 coding sequence is TGTGCCAGCAGCTACTCCGGGACACGAGAGCAGTACTTC.